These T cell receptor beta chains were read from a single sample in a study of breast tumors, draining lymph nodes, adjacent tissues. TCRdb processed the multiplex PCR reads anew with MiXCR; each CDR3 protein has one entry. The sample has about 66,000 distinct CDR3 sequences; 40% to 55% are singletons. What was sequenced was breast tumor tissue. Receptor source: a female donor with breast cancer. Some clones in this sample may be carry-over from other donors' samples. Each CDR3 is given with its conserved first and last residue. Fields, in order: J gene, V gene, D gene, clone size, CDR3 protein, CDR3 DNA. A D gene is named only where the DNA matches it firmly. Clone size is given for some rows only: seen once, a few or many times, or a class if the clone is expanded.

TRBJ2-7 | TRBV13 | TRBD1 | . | CASSLGTGGVEQYF | TGTGCCAGCAGCTTAGGGACAGGGGGTGTCGAGCAGTACTTC
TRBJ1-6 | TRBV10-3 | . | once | CAISDGGPNQPLHF | TGTGCCATCAGTGACGGGGGGCCCAATCAGCCCCTCCACTTT
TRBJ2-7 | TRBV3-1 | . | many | CASSQLAYEQYF | TGTGCCAGCAGCCAGCTTGCTTACGAGCAGTACTTC
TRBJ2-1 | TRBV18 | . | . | CASSPRGGSHNEQFF | TGTGCCAGCTCACCAAGAGGGGGAAGCCACAATGAGCAGTTCTTC
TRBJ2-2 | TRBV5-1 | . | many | CASSPGTTGELFF | TGCGCCAGCAGCCCCGGGACTACCGGGGAGCTGTTTTTT
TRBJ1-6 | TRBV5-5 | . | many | CASSLWFDRDSPLHF | TGTGCCAGCAGCTTGTGGTTTGACAGAGATTCACCCCTCCACTTT
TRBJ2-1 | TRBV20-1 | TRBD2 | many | CSARDPTSGRAWAFSYNEQFF | TGCAGTGCTAGAGATCCCACTAGCGGGAGGGCCTGGGCCTTCTCCTACAATGAGCAGTTCTTC
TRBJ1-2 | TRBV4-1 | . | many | CASSQVSGRTNYGYTF | TGCGCCAGCAGCCAAGTGTCAGGGCGGACTAACTATGGCTACACCTTC
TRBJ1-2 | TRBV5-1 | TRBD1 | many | CASSLWTGIVNYGYTF | TGCGCCAGCAGCCTCTGGACAGGGATTGTTAACTATGGCTACACCTTC
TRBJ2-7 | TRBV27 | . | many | CASSRGRVTYEQYF | TGTGCCAGCAGTCGAGGACGGGTTACCTACGAGCAGTACTTC
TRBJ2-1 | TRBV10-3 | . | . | CAISERERNNEQFF | TGTGCCATCAGTGAGCGGGAGAGGAACAATGAGCAGTTCTTC
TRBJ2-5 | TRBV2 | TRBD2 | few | CASRNGLAGGETQYF | TGTGCCAGCAGAAACGGACTAGCGGGAGGGGAGACCCAGTACTTC
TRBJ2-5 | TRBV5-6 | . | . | CASRLRDGTTQYF | TGTGCCAGCAGGTTGCGGGATGGGACTACCCAGTACTTC
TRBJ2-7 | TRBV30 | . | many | CAWIDRRLPYEQYF | TGTGCCTGGATTGACAGGAGATTGCCCTACGAGCAGTACTTC
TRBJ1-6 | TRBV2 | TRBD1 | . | CASRGQGRTRSPLHF | TGTGCCAGCAGAGGACAGGGAAGAACTAGGTCACCCCTCCACTTT
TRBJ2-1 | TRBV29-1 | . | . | CSFYNEQFF | TGCAGCTTCTACAATGAGCAGTTCTTC
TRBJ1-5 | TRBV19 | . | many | CASSTRIGQPQHF | TGTGCCAGTAGTACACGGATCGGACAGCCCCAGCATTTT
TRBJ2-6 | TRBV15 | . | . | CATSGPAGANVLTF | TGTGCCACCAGCGGCCCTGCAGGGGCCAACGTCCTGACTTTC
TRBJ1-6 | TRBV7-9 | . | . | CASSLGPSSYNSPLHF | TGTGCCAGCAGCTTAGGACCGAGCTCCTATAATTCACCCCTCCACTTT
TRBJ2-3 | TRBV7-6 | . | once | CASSFGRHSSTDTQYF | TGTGCCAGCAGCTTCGGACGGCACTCTAGCACAGATACGCAGTATTTT
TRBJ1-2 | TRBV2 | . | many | CASSESRTALTNYGYTF | TGTGCCAGCAGTGAATCTAGGACAGCACTAACTAACTATGGCTACACCTTC
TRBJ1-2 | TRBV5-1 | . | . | CASSLDNYGYTF | TGCGCCAGCAGCTTAGACAACTATGGCTACACCTTC
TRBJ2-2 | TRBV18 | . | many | CASSPNTGELFF | TGTGCCAGCTCACCCAACACCGGGGAGCTGTTTTTT
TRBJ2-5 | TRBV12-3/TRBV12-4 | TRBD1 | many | CASRVSTGGAETQYF | TGTGCCAGCCGAGTGTCTACAGGGGGCGCGGAGACCCAGTACTTC
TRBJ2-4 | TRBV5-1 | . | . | CASSLSGGAPKNIQYF | TGCGCCAGCAGCTTGAGTGGGGGGGCCCCCAAAAACATTCAGTACTTC
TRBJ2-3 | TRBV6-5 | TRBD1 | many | CASSDEGGAGVDTQYF | TGTGCCAGCAGTGACGAAGGGGGCGCAGGGGTCGATACGCAGTATTTT
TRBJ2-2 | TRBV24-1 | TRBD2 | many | CATSETGLLTGELFF | TGTGCCACCAGTGAAACGGGACTACTCACCGGGGAGCTGTTTTTT
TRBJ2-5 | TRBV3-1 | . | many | CATGGLVQETQYF | TGTGCCACAGGAGGACTGGTACAAGAGACCCAGTACTTC
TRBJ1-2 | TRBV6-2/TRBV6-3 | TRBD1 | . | CASSPGQGALFYGYTF | TGTGCCAGCAGTCCGGGACAGGGGGCGCTTTTCTATGGCTACACCTTC
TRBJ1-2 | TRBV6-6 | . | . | CASSEVGSSANYGYTF | TGTGCCAGCAGTGAAGTGGGCAGTTCAGCTAACTATGGCTACACCTTC
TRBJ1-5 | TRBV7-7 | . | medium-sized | CASSLGTNQPQHF | TGTGCTAGCAGCTTAGGCACCAATCAGCCCCAGCATTTT
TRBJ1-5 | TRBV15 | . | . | CATSRDATSNQPQHF | TGTGCCACCAGCAGAGACGCTACTAGCAATCAGCCCCAGCATTTT
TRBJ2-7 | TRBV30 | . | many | CAWSFGGVTYEQYF | TGTGCCTGGAGTTTTGGTGGGGTTACCTACGAGCAGTACTTC
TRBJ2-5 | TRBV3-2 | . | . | CASSQCDGEETQYF | TGTGCCAGCAGCCAGTGTGACGGCGAAGAGACCCAGTACTTC
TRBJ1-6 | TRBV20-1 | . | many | CSAREWVSMSSYNSPLHF | TGCAGTGCTAGAGAATGGGTGAGCATGAGCTCCTATAATTCACCCCTCCACTTT
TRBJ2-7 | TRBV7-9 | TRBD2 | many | CASSLGFGREGPEQYF | TGTGCCAGCAGCTTAGGTTTCGGGCGGGAGGGCCCCGAGCAGTACTTC
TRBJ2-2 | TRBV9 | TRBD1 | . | CASSVGTGANTGELFF | TGTGCCAGCAGCGTGGGGACAGGGGCGAACACCGGGGAGCTGTTTTTT
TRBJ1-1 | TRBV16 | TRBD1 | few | CASSPDRATEAFF | TGTGCCAGCAGCCCCGACAGGGCCACTGAAGCTTTCTTT
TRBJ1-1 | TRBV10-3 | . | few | CAISVGNTEAFF | TGTGCCATCAGTGTCGGAAACACTGAAGCTTTCTTT
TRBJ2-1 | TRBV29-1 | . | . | CSLQGSTYNEQFF | TGCAGCTTACAGGGTAGTACCTACAATGAGCAGTTCTTC
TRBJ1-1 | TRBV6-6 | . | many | CASSYARAPYTEAFF | TGTGCCAGCAGTTACGCCAGGGCACCGTACACTGAAGCTTTCTTT
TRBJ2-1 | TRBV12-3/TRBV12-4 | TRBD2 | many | CASSPLASYNEQFF | TGTGCCAGCAGCCCACTAGCGTCGTACAATGAGCAGTTCTTC
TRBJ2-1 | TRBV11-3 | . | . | CASSLGGERVSYNEQFF | TGTGCCAGCAGCTTAGGGGGAGAGCGGGTCTCCTACAATGAGCAGTTCTTC
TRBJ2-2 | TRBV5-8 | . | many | CASSLFPVDTGELFF | TGTGCCAGCAGCTTATTCCCGGTCGACACCGGGGAGCTGTTTTTT
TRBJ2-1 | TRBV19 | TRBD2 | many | CASSLSGVSLNEQFF | TGTGCCAGTAGTCTGAGCGGGGTTTCCCTCAATGAGCAGTTCTTC
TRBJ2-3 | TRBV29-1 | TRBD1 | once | CNVEVRDRGTDTQYF | TGCAACGTTGAAGTGCGAGATAGGGGGACAGATACGCAGTACTTT
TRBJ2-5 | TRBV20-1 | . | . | CSARDQGGETQYF | TGCAGTGCTAGAGATCAGGGGGGAGAGACCCAGTACTTC
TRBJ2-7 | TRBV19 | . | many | CASSIKLAGEQYF | TGTGCCAGTAGTATTAAGCTAGCAGGGGAGCAGTACTTC
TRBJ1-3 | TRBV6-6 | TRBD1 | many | CASTETGSSGNTIYF | TGTGCCAGCACAGAGACAGGGAGTTCTGGAAACACCATATATTTT
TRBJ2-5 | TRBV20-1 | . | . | CSARDHGETQYF | TGCAGTGCTAGAGATCATGGGGAGACCCAGTACTTC
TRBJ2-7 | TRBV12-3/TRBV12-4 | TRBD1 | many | CASSIGTGSVYEQYF | TGTGCCAGCAGTATCGGGACAGGAAGCGTCTACGAGCAGTACTTC